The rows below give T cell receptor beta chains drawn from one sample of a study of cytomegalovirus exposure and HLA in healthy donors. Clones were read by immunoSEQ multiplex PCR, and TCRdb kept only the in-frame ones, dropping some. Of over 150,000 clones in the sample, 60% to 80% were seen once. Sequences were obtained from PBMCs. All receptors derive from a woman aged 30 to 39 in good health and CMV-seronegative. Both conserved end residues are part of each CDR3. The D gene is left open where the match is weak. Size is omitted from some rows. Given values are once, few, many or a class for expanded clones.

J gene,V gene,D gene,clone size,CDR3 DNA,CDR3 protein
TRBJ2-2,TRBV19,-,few,TGTGCCAGTAGTATAACAGGGACCGCCGGGGAGCTGTTTTTT,CASSITGTAGELFF
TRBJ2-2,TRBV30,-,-,TGTGCGCGCCGGGGGGCGCAAGGATTCACCGGGGAGCTGTTTTTT,CARRGAQGFTGELFF
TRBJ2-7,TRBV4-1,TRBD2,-,TGCGCCAGCAGCCAAGATGGAGGAGCGGGAGGGTTATACGAGCAGTACTTC,CASSQDGGAGGLYEQYF
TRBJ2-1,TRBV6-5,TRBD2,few,TGTGCCAGCAGTTACGGGACTAGCGGGAGTCGTCGGGAGCAGTTCTTC,CASSYGTSGSRREQFF
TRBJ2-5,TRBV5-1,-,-,TGCGCCAGCAGCTCCTCCCCAGGAGAGACCCAGTACTTC,CASSSSPGETQYF
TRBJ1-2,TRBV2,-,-,TGTGCCAGCAGTGAAAATCGACAGCTCTATGGCTACACCTTC,CASSENRQLYGYTF
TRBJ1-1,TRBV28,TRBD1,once,TGTGCCGGAGGGGACAGGCAGAACCCTGAAGCTTTCTTT,CAGGDRQNPEAFF
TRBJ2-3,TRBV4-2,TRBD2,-,TGTGCCAGCAGCCTATATCACAAGCGGGAGATGACAGATACGCAGTATTTT,CASSLYHKREMTDTQYF
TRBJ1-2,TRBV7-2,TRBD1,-,TGTGCCAGCAGCTTAGCGATAGGCAGGGGGCTCGAGGGCTACACCTTC,CASSLAIGRGLEGYTF
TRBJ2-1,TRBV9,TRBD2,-,TGTGCCAGCAGTGGGGGGACTAGCAATTCTGAGCAGTTCTTC,CASSGGTSNSEQFF
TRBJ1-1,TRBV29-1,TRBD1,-,TGCAGCGTATCACAGGGGACGAACACTGAAGCTTTCTTT,CSVSQGTNTEAFF
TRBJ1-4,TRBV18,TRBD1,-,TGTGCCAGCTCAACTACCCTCGGGACAGCTAATGAAAAACTGTTTTTT,CASSTTLGTANEKLFF
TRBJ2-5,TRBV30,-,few,TGTGCCTGGACCAGGGCTAACGAAGAGACCCAGTACTTC,CAWTRANEETQYF
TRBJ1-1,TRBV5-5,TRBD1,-,TGTGCCAGCAGCTTGGGGACAGGACTATATTCGAACACTGAAGCTTTCTTT,CASSLGTGLYSNTEAFF
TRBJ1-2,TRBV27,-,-,TGTGCCAGCAGTTTCACCCCGTCACAGGGATTTAACTATGGCTACACCTTC,CASSFTPSQGFNYGYTF
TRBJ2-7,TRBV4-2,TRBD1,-,TGTGCCAGCAGCCAAGATAGGGACAGAGCCTACGAGCAGTACTTC,CASSQDRDRAYEQYF
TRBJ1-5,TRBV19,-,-,TGTGCCTCCCGGGAGGACAATCAGCCCCAGCATTTT,CASREDNQPQHF
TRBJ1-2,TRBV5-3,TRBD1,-,TGTGCCAGAAGCCTCGGGAGAGACAGGGGAACTAACTATGGCTACCCCTTC,CARSLGRDRGTNYGYPF
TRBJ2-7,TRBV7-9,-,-,TGTGCCAGCAGCTTACAGGGCCAGAGCTCCTACGAGCAGTACTTC,CASSLQGQSSYEQYF
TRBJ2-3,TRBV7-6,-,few,TGTGCCAGCAGCTCAGAGCGAGATACGCAGTATTTT,CASSSERDTQYF
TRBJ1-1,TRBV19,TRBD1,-,TGTGCCAGTACCTCAACCCGGGACAGGGTCGCCGCTGAAGCTTTCTTT,CASTSTRDRVAAEAFF
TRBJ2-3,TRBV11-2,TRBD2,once,TGTGCCAGCAGCATGAAACCGGGACTAGCGGGAACAGATACGCAGTATTTT,CASSMKPGLAGTDTQYF
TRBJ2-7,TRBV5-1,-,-,TGCGCCAGCAGCGATTACAGAGAGCAGTACTTC,CASSDYREQYF
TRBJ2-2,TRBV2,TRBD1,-,TGTGCCAGCAGCGCCGCGGGACAGGGGACCGGGGAGCTGTTTTTT,CASSAAGQGTGELFF
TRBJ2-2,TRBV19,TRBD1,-,TGTGCCAGTAGTATGGGACAGGGTCCCGGGGAGCTGTTTTTT,CASSMGQGPGELFF
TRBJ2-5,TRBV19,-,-,TGTGCCAGTAGTATCCTTGGGACATCGGAGACCCAGTACTTC,CASSILGTSETQYF
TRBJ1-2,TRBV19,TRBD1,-,TGTGCCAGTAGTAGGACAGGGGGCTATGGCTACACCTTC,CASSRTGGYGYTF
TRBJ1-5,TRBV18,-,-,TGTGCCAGCCACCGGAGGCCGGTTTCTATCAATCAGCCCCAGCATTTT,CASHRRPVSINQPQHF
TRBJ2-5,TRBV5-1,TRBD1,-,TGCGCCAGCAGCTTGGGACAGGGTAACCTCCAAGAGACCCAGTACTTC,CASSLGQGNLQETQYF
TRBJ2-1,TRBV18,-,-,TGTGCCAGCTCACCTACTTCGGTGCGAGGCAATGAGCAGTTCTTC,CASSPTSVRGNEQFF
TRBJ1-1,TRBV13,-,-,TGTGCCAGCAGCTTAGGCTCTACTCGGGGAGCTTTCTTT,CASSLGSTRGAFF
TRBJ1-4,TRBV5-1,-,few,TGCGCCAGCAGGGGGCTCCCGGCGGAAAAACTGTTTTTT,CASRGLPAEKLFF
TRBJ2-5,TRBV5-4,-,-,TGTGCCAGCAGCTTGGGGACTGGACGGGGGACCCAGTACTTC,CASSLGTGRGTQYF
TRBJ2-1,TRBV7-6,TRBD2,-,TGTGCCAGCAGCCTCAGCGGGGGCTCCTACAATGAGCAGTTCTTC,CASSLSGGSYNEQFF
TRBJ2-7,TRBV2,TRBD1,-,TGTGCCAGCAGGGCTTCCGGACAGGGGCGAACCTACGAGCAGTACTTC,CASRASGQGRTYEQYF
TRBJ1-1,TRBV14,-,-,TGTGCCAGCAGCCAAGGGGTAGGTCGGAGGGCTTTCTTT,CASSQGVGRRAFF
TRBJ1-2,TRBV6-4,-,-,TGTGCCAGCAGGGCGGGGATCGACTATGGCTACACCTTC,CASRAGIDYGYTF
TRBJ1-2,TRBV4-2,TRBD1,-,TGTGCCAGCAGCCTACCGGGACAGGGTTATTATGGCTACACCTTC,CASSLPGQGYYGYTF
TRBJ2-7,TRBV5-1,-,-,TGCGCCAGCTCCAGGGGTGAGACCTACGAGCAGTACTTC,CASSRGETYEQYF
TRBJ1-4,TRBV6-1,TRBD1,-,TGTGCCAGCAGTGAAGGGAATACAGGGGGGAGTGAAAAACTGTTTTTT,CASSEGNTGGSEKLFF